This passage covers 11 T cell receptor beta chains from one sample sequenced in a study of identical twins' blood T cells. TCRdb redid the calling of the 5' RACE reads with MiXCR, one entry per CDR3 protein. In the table there are hundreds of thousands of distinct CDR3 sequences, roughly 30% of which are singletons. Sequencing used PBMCs. The source is a woman aged 18 to 55 in good health.

This CDR3 reads CASRPGQGAWGYTF. The CDR3 nucleotides read TGTGCCAGCAGGCCCGGTCAGGGGGCATGGGGCTACACCTTC. The chain employs TRBV6-5 and TRBJ1-2; TRBD1 agrees at 8 bases. The CDR3 has 14 amino acids. Trimming cost V 6 bases and J 8 bases; bases outside gene matches: 11. Germline-derived CDR1 and CDR2 are MNHEY and SVGAGI.

In this sample, this clonotype turned up a few times. The rearrangement links TRBV7-6 to TRBJ1-1, with D possibly being TRBD1 (6 bases). Per the germline V gene, CDR1 is SGHVS and CDR2 is FNYEAQ. V was shortened by 1 base and J by 4 bases, with 16 bases between the two germline ends. The CDR3 consists of 16 residues. CDR3 in DNA: TGTGCCAGCAGCTTAGACGCGATCTGGGGGGCCACTGAAGCTTTCTTT. It specifies CASSLDAIWGATEAFF.

This clonotype has a handful of counts. V and J are TRBV12-3 or TRBV12-4 and TRBJ1-1, with 7 bases matching TRBD1. This CDR3 comprises 12 residues. J lost 14 bases, V lost 6 bases, and 12 bases had no gene match. CDR3 nucleotide sequence: TGTGCCAGCAGCCGTGACAGGGTGCGGGCCTTCTTT. Translating it yields CASSRDRVRAFF.

The chain combines TRBV11-2 with TRBJ2-2, with D hard to call. V lost 4 bases to trimming and J lost 6 bases, with 6 bases between them. The CDR3 has 12 residues. Germline V gene lookup returns CDR1 SGHAT and CDR2 FQNNGV. The CDR3 loop is CASSWSAGELFF. As DNA, the CDR3 is TGTGCCAGCAGCTGGAGCGCCGGGGAGCTGTTTTTT.

This clonotype appeared many times. V is TRBV11-2 and J is TRBJ1-3, with D possibly being TRBD1 (5 bases). With 1 base removed from V and 0 bases from J, the gap between germline ends came to 10 bases. Germline-derived CDR1 and CDR2 are SGHAT and FQNNGV. The CDR3 sequence is 16 residues long. The CDR3 region has the DNA TGTGCCAGCAGCTTAGGGGGACCGATCTCTGGAAACACCATATATTTT. Encoded protein: CASSLGGPISGNTIYF. Together with reference TRBV11-2 and TRBJ1-3, the CDR3 gives the full variable domain: EAGVAQSPRYKIIEKRQSVAFWCNPISGHATLYWYQQILGQGPKLLIQFQNNGVVDDSQLPKDRFSAERLKGVDSTLKIQPAKLEDSAVYLCASSLGGPISGNTIYFGEGSWLTVV.

This sequence joins TRBV20-1 and TRBJ1-5; 7 bases map to TRBD1. The CDR3 has 14 amino acids. CDR1 is DFQATT, CDR2 SNEGSKA, per germline (reference sequence). V was clipped by 6 bases and J by 5 bases; unmatched bases: 10. CDR3 DNA sequence: TGCAGTGCAGCACAGGGGCGCAGGGATCAGCCCCAGCATTTT. Translated: CSAAQGRRDQPQHF.

This clonotype was seen many times. J is TRBJ1-1 and V is TRBV7-2; no definite D call. The length of the CDR3 is 14 residues. Between the trimmed V and J ends, which lost 0 bases and 0 bases, there was a span of 5 bases. Per the germline V gene, CDR1 is SGHTA and CDR2 is FQGNSA. As DNA, the CDR3 is TGTGCCAGCAGCTTAGCGCGAGTGAACACTGAAGCTTTCTTT. This encodes CASSLARVNTEAFF.

The chain links TRBV11-2 to TRBJ2-7; the D is unclear. Germline assignment: CDR1 SGHAT and CDR2 FQNNGV. The V and J ends lost 1 base and 7 bases respectively, with 5 bases between them. The CDR3 has 11 amino acids. This CDR3 reads CASSLALEQYF. Written as DNA, the CDR3 is TGTGCCAGCAGCTTAGCCCTTGAGCAGTACTTC.

The V gene is TRBV6-6, the J gene TRBJ1-1, with D unresolved. The CDR3 is 14 residues long. Trimming removed 4 bases from V and 6 bases from J, with 15 bases in between. CDR1 and CDR2 (germline): MNHNY, SVGAGI (reference sequence). CDR3 in DNA: TGTGCCAGCAGTTGGGAGGGAAACAACTCTGAAGCTTTCTTT. Translated, it gives CASSWEGNNSEAFF.

This clonotype was seen a few times. The V call is TRBV20-1, the J call TRBJ2-7; 11 bases are shared with TRBD2. Per germline, CDR1 DFQATT and CDR2 SNEGSKA (reference sequence). The J segment lost 3 bases and the V segment lost 3 bases, leaving 16 bases of the junction unmatched. This CDR3 has 18 amino acids. The CDR3 sequence is CSASRPLYTSGRIYEQYF. The DNA for the CDR3 is TGCAGTGCTAGTCGCCCGCTCTACACTAGCGGGAGAATCTACGAGCAGTACTTC.

This clonotype has only a few counts. The rearrangement links TRBV10-2 to TRBJ1-1; TRBD1 is a possible D gene (5 bases). V lost 4 bases, J lost 3 bases, and 9 bases lay in between. Per the germline V gene, CDR1 is WSHSY and CDR2 is SAAADI. This CDR3 is built from 13 residues. CDR3 DNA sequence: TGCGCCAGCAGTGTCCAGGGACACACTGAAGCTTTCTTT. Translating it yields CASSVQGHTEAFF.